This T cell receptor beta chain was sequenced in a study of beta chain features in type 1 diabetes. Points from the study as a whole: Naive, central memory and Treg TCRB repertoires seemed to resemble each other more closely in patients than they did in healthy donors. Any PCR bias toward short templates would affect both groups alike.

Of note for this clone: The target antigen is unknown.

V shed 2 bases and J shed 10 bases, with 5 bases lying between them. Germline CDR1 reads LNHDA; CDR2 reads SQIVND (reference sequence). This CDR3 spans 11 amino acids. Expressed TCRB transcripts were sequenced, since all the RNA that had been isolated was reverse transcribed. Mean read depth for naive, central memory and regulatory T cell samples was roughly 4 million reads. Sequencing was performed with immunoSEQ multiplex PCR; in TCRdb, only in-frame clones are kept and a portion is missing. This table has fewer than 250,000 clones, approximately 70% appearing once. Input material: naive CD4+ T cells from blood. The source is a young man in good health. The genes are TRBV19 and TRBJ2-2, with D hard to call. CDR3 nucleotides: TGTGCCAGTAGTATAAGGGAGGAGCTGTTTTTT. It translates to CASSIREELFF.